This TCR beta chain was recorded in a study of T cells after yellow fever vaccination. Study-wide points: Clonotypes appearing in both CD4 and CD8 compartments existed, and their share was small. In post-booster samples, most primary-vaccination clones reappeared (just under 98% CD4, about 90% CD8).

This clonotype was picked up a small number of times. The antigen remains unidentified. A 5'RACE template-switching step, the method used to make TCR cDNA, added a universal primer site and UMIs. TCRdb reanalysed the 5' RACE reads using MiXCR and keeps one entry per CDR3 protein. The table records about 260,000 distinct CDR3 sequences, roughly 5% of them present only once. The V gene end was trimmed by 4 bases and the J gene end by 8 bases; junction bases not matched to a gene: 14. Germline CDR1 SGHNT, CDR2 YYREEE (reference sequence). This CDR3 is built from 16 residues. Source: CD4+ T cells sorted from PBMCs, taken on the day of the yellow fever booster vaccination. The rearrangement links TRBV5-4 to TRBJ2-2; 7 bases agree with TRBD1. The receptor was derived from a man between 18 and 29 years old who received the YFV17D yellow fever vaccine. CDR3 loop: CASSPDQTGQRGELFF. The CDR3 coding sequence is TGTGCCAGCAGCCCGGACCAGACAGGGCAAAGGGGGGAGCTGTTTTTT.